What follows are 7 T cell receptor beta chains derived from one specimen sequenced in a study of tumor-infiltrating lymphocytes in primary liver carcinoma. Total RNA and DNA came together from roughly 20-30 mg of bulk tissue without cell sorting. TCR beta cDNA was made from 450 to 500 ng total RNA with a constant-region primer. For TCR beta, libraries were produced by three nested multiplex PCR rounds using slightly modified ARM-PCR. Researchers ran the first two PCR rounds for 10 cycles each with TRBV1-TRBV30 forward primers and a C-beta reverse primer. TCRdb reprocessed the multiplex PCR reads with MiXCR, giving one entry per CDR3 protein. The table shows 100,000 to 150,000 distinct CDR3 sequences, with 64% occurring only once. The specimen sequenced was liver tumor tissue from sampling region 3. Subset: tumor region T3, left-lateral pole. Receptor source: a woman in her sixties with primary liver carcinoma and hepatitis B virus infection.

In nucleotides, the CDR3 is TGCAACTTGGGGACAGGGGGACCCTACAATGAGCAGTTCTTC. The encoded protein is CNLGTGGPYNEQFF. The rearrangement uses TRBV29-1 and TRBJ2-1, with 11 bases that match TRBD1. Germline lookup yields CDR1 SQVTM and CDR2 ANQGSEA. CDR3 length equals 14 residues.

Written as DNA, the CDR3 is TGCGCCAGCAGCAACCAGAGGCGTAGCACCGGGGAGCTGTTTTTT. It translates to CASSNQRRSTGELFF. The genes are TRBV5-1 and TRBJ2-2; D unresolved. The CDR3 loop spans 15 amino acids. V lost 4 bases to trimming and J lost 4 bases, with 14 bases between them. In germline, CDR1 is SGHRS, CDR2 YFSETQ.

This sequence joins TRBV11-2 and TRBJ1-1, with D maybe TRBD1 (5 bases). Germline lookup yields CDR1 SGHAT and CDR2 FQNNGV. Trimming took 5 bases from V and 7 from J, leaving 35 bases between them. This CDR3 has 20 amino acids. In nucleotides, the CDR3 is TGTGCCAGCAGCCCACATCAGCACGGGCACCATCGCTTTTGGGGCCATGAAGCTTTCTTT. It codes for CASSPHQHGHHRFWGHEAFF.

The chain has TRBV30 and TRBJ1-1; D unclear. The CDR3 runs 11 residues. Germline V gene data show CDR1 as GTSNPN and CDR2 as SVGIG (reference sequence). CDR3: CASFGSTEAFF. The CDR3 coding sequence is TGTGCTTCCTTCGGGAGCACTGAAGCTTTCTTT.

Notes on this clonotype: The junction differs from germline at one of its ends, possibly a read error. The genes are TRBV11-2 and TRBJ2-1; 9 bases are shared with TRBD2. This CDR3 has 15 amino acids. Germline V gene sequence: CDR1 SGHAT, CDR2 FQNNGV. In nucleotides, the CDR3 is TGTGCCAGCGGATTAGGGACTAGCAGGAGTCTTGAGCAGTCCTTC. Encoded protein: CASGLGTSRSLEQSF.

With regard to this clonotype: A much bigger clone sits one base away, suggesting this may be a read error. The rearrangement uses TRBV6-6 and TRBJ1-2; 10 bases are shared with TRBD1. The CDR3 loop spans 14 amino acids. Germline V gene sequence: CDR1 MNHNY, CDR2 SVGAGI (reference sequence). CDR3 in amino acids: CVSSLRQGAYGYTF. CDR3 nucleotides: TGTGTCAGCAGTCTTCGACAGGGGGCCTATGGCTACACCTTC.

Concerning this clonotype itself: This may come from a read error, since a much larger clone is one base off. This sequence joins TRBV29-1 and TRBJ1-1; 10 positions agree with TRBD1. The germline V gene has CDR1 SQVTM and CDR2 ANQGSEA. The CDR3 loop spans 13 amino acids. The CDR3 region has the DNA TGCAGCGGGGACAGGGGAAAGAACGCTGAAGCTTTCTTT. This encodes CSGDRGKNAEAFF. The complete variable domain, with remaining parts taken from reference TRBV29-1 and TRBJ1-1, reads SAVISQKPSRDICQRGTSLTIQCQVDSQVTMMFWYRQQPGQSLTLIATANQGSEATYESGFVIDKFPISRPNLTFSTLTVSNMSPEDSSIYLCSGDRGKNAEAFFGQGTRLTVV.